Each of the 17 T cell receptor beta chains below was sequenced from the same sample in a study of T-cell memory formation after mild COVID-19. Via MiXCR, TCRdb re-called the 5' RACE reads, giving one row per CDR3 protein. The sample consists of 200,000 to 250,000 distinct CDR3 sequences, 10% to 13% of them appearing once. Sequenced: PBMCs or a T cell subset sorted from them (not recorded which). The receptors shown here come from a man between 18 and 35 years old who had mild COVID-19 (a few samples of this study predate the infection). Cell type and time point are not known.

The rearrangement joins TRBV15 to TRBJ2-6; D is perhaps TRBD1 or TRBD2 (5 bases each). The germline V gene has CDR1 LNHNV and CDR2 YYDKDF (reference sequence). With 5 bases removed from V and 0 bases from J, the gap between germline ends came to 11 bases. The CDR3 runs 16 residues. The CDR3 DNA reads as TGTGCCACCAGCGGGGGACCTCACTCTGGGGCCAACGTCCTGACTTTC. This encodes CATSGGPHSGANVLTF.

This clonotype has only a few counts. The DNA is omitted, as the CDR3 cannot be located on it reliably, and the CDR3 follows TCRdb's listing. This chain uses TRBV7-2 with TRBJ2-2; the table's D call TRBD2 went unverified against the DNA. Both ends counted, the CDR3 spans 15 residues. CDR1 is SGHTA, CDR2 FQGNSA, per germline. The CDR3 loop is CASSRAGPNTGELFF.

Written as DNA, the CDR3 is TGTGCCAGCACTAGAAGCGGGGGGGCCCCAGATACGCAGTATTTT. Encoded protein: CASTRSGGAPDTQYF. This chain joins TRBV7-2 and TRBJ2-3; 10 nucleotides line up with TRBD2. The germline gives CDR1 SGHTA, CDR2 FQGNSA. The CDR3 is 15 residues long. V was clipped by 7 bases and J by 4 bases; unmatched bases: 8.

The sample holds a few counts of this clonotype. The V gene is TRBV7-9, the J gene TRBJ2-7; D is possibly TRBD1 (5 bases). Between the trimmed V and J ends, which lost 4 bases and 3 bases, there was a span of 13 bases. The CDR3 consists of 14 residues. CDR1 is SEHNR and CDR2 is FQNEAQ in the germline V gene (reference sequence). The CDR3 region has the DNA TGTGCCAGCAGCTCAACAACAGGAGACTACGAGCAGTACTTC. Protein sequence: CASSSTTGDYEQYF.

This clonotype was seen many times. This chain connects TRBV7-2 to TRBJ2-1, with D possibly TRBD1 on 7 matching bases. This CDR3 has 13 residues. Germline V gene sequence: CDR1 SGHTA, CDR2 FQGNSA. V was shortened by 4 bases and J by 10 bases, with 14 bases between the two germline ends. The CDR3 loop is CASSYQGGDEQFF. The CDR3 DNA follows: TGTGCCAGCAGCTACCAGGGGGGAGACGAGCAGTTCTTC.

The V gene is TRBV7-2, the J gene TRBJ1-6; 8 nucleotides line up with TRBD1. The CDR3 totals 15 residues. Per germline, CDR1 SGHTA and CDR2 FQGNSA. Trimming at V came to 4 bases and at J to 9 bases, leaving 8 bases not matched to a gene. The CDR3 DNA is TGTGCCAGCAGCTCAGCGGGGACAGGAGGTTCACCCCTCCACTTT. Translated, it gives CASSSAGTGGSPLHF.

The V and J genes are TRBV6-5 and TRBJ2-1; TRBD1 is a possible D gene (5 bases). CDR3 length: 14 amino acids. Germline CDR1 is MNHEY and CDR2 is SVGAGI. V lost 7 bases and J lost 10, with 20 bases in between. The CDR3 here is CASKKLAGWVEQFF. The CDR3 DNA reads TGTGCCAGCAAAAAGTTGGCAGGGTGGGTAGAGCAGTTCTTC.

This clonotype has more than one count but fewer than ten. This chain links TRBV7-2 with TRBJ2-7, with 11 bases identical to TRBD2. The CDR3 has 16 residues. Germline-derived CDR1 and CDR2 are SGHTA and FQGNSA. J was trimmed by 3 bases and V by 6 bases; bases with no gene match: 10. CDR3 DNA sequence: TGTGCCAGCAGACCTTCGCTAGCGGGGGGAATCTACGAGCAGTACTTC. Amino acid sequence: CASRPSLAGGIYEQYF.

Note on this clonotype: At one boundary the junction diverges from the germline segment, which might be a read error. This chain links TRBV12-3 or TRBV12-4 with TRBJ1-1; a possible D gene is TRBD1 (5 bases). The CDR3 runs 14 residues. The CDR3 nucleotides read TGTGACAGCAGTTCCCAGGGATCCCTAACTGAAGCTTTCTTT. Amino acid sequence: CDSSSQGSLTEAFF.

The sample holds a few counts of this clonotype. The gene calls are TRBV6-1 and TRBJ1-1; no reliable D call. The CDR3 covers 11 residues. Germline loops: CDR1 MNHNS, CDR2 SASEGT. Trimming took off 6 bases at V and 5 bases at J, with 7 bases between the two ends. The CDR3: CASRERTEAFF. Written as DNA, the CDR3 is TGTGCCAGCAGGGAAAGGACTGAAGCTTTCTTT.

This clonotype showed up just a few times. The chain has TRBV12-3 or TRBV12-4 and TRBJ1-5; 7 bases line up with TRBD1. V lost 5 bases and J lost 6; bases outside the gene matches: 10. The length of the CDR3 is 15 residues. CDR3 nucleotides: TGTGCCAGCAGTCCCGGCGACAGGGTGCGTCAGCCCCAGCATTTT. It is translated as CASSPGDRVRQPQHF.

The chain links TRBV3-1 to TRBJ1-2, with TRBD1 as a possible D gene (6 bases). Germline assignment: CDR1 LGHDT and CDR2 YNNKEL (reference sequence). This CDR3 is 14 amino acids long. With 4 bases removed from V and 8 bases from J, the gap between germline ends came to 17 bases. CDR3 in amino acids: CASSPPGVAGGYTF. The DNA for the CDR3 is TGTGCCAGCAGCCCTCCAGGGGTGGCGGGCGGCTACACCTTC. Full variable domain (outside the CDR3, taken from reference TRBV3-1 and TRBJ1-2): DTAVSQTPKYLVTQMGNDKSIKCEQNLGHDTMYWYKQDSKKFLKIMFSYNNKELIINETVPNRFSPKSPDKAHLNLHINSLELGDSAVYFCASSPPGVAGGYTFGSGTRLTVV.

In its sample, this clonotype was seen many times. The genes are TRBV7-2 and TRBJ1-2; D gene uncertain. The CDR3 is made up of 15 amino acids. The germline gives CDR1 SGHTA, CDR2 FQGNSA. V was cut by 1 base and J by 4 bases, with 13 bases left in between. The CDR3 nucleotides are TGTGCCAGCAGCTTAGAGCGGGGAAGATCCTATGGCTACACCTTC. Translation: CASSLERGRSYGYTF.

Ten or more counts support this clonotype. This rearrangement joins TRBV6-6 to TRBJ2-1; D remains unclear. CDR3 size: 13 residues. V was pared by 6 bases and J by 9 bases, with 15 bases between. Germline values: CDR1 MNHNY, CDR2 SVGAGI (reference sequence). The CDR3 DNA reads TGTGCCAGCAGGCCCCAGATTCAGGTTGAGCAGTTCTTC. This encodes CASRPQIQVEQFF.

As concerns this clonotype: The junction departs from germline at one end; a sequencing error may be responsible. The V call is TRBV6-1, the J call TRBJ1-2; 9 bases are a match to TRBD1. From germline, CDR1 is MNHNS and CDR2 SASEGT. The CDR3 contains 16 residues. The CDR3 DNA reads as TGTGCCAGCAGAGAAGGGTACAGGGGGCCCAACTATGGCTACACCTTC. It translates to CASREGYRGPNYGYTF.

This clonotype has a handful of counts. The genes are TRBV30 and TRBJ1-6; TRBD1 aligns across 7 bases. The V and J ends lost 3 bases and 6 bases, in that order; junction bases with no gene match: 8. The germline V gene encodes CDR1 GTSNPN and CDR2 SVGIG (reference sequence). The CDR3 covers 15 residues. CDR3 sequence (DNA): TGTGCCTGGAGAGTAGGGGGCTTGCGTAATTCACCCCTCCACTTT. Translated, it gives CAWRVGGLRNSPLHF.

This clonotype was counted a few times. CDR3 loop: CSARDVAGGWREQFF. The DNA for the CDR3 is TGCAGTGCTAGAGATGTGGCGGGGGGGTGGCGTGAGCAGTTCTTC. The chain carries TRBV20-1 and TRBJ2-1, with TRBD2 identical over 9 bases. The CDR3 covers 15 residues. The germline CDR1 and CDR2 sequences are DFQATT and SNEGSKA (reference sequence). The trim removed 0 bases at V and 9 bases at J, leaving 9 bases unmatched.